This is a list of T cell receptor beta chains from one sample in a study of blood T cell repertoires in COVID-19. Only in-frame clones appear in the TCRdb table, and some are missing; sequencing was by immunoSEQ multiplex PCR. The data contain some 220,000 clones, about 86% of them singletons. Sequencing used PBMCs or T cells enriched from blood (not recorded which). The receptors were sampled from a woman between 45 and 65 years old in a cohort exposed to, infected with or recovered from COVID-19 (not recorded which). CDR3s include the opening cysteine and the closing phenylalanine or tryptophan. A D gene is named only where the DNA matches it firmly. Clone sizes are given selectively: once, few, many, or a class where the clone is expanded.

TRBV4-2	.	TRBJ2-1	TRBD2	TGTGCCAGCAGCCAACCGGTGGCGGGGGGGCCAGAGCAGTTCTTC	CASSQPVAGGPEQFF
TRBV3-1/TRBV3-2	once	TRBJ2-1	.	TGTGCCAGCAGCCACAGTAGACTTGAGCAGTTCTTC	CASSHSRLEQFF
TRBV9	.	TRBJ2-1	.	TGTGCCAGCAGCGCCAGACAGGCCTCCTACAATGAGCAGTTCTTC	CASSARQASYNEQFF
TRBV6-5	.	TRBJ1-5	TRBD1	TGTGCCAGCAGTTACATCCGGGACAGTAATCAGCCCCAGCATTTT	CASSYIRDSNQPQHF
TRBV5-1	.	TRBJ2-5	TRBD2	TGCGCCAGCAGCGGGGGACTCGCGGGGGGTGAGACCCAGTACTTC	CASSGGLAGGETQYF
TRBV5-4	.	TRBJ2-1	TRBD2	TGTGCCAGCAGCGCAACTAGCGGAACTTACAATGAGCAGTTCTTC	CASSATSGTYNEQFF
TRBV11-2	.	TRBJ1-4	.	TGTGCCAGCAGCTATCTTCCCCTATCGGGTACTGAAAAACTGTTTTTT	CASSYLPLSGTEKLFF
TRBV7-2	once	TRBJ2-1	TRBD2	TGTGCCAGCAGCTTGAATAGCGGGGGGTGGGTCGCTGAGCAGTTCTTC	CASSLNSGGWVAEQFF
TRBV6-1	few	TRBJ1-1	.	TGTGCCAGCAGTGAATCTCGGGGCACTGAAGCTTTCTTT	CASSESRGTEAFF
TRBV9	.	TRBJ1-5	TRBD1	TGTGCCAGCAGCGTTGGGACAGGGTCTCAGCCCCAGCATTTT	CASSVGTGSQPQHF
TRBV5-1	.	TRBJ2-2	TRBD1	TGCGCCAGCAGCCTAACAGGGGTTGGCGGGGAGCTGTTTTTT	CASSLTGVGGELFF
TRBV28	.	TRBJ2-5	.	TGTGCCAGCAGCGCTGCTGGGCAGGGGTTGGAGACCCAGTACTTC	CASSAAGQGLETQYF
TRBV11-1	few	TRBJ1-1	.	TGTGCCAGCAGTCTTTACAGGGAAACTGAAGCTTTCTTT	CASSLYRETEAFF
TRBV30	.	TRBJ1-1	.	TGTGCCTGGAGTGTACAGGGAAACACTGAAGCTTTCTTT	CAWSVQGNTEAFF
TRBV14	.	TRBJ2-1	TRBD1	TGTGCCAGCAGCCAAGCCACTGGACAGGGGCTGTTCTTC	CASSQATGQGLFF
TRBV11-2	.	TRBJ1-2	TRBD1	TGTGCCAGCAGCCTACAGGGGGCTCTTTCCTATGGCTACACCTTC	CASSLQGALSYGYTF
TRBV2	.	TRBJ2-3	TRBD2	TGTGCCAGCAGTGATTCTAGCGGGGGCACAGATACGCAGTATTTT	CASSDSSGGTDTQYF
TRBV4-1	.	TRBJ2-1	TRBD1	TGCGCCAGCAGCCCCCCGGACAGGGTTAATGAGCAGTTCTTC	CASSPPDRVNEQFF
TRBV19	.	TRBJ1-6	TRBD1	TGTGCCAGTAGGGACAGGGTCACCCTCCACTTT	CASRDRVTLHF
TRBV10-3	once	TRBJ2-2	.	TGTGCCATCAGTGGGACAGATGGAGGGGAGCTGTTTTTT	CAISGTDGGELFF
TRBV27	.	TRBJ2-3	TRBD2	TGTGCCAGCAGTTTCTCTAGCGGGGGGGCGACTGTGCAGTATTTT	CASSFSSGGATVQYF
TRBV18	few	TRBJ1-5	.	TGTGCCAGCTCACCAGGATCGGGGGGCTCTAGCAATCAGCCCCAGCATTTT	CASSPGSGGSSNQPQHF
TRBV18	.	TRBJ1-1	.	TGTGCCAGCTCACCAGACAGAATTTCGAACACTGAAGCTTTCTTT	CASSPDRISNTEAFF
TRBV4-3	.	TRBJ1-1	.	TGCGCCAGCAGCCAAGATCTAGGAGGAATAGGGCCCACTGAAGCTTTCTTT	CASSQDLGGIGPTEAFF
TRBV5-1	.	TRBJ2-5	.	TGCGCCAGCAGCTTGTCCCCAGGGGAGGAGACCCAGTACTTC	CASSLSPGEETQYF
TRBV9	.	TRBJ2-2	TRBD1	TGTGCCAGCAGAACAGGGGGCTCGGACACCGGGGAGCTGTTTTTT	CASRTGGSDTGELFF
TRBV9	.	TRBJ1-2	TRBD1	TGTGCCAGCAGCGGCTCACCGACAGGGTATATTCACACCTTC	CASSGSPTGYIHTF
TRBV6-1	.	TRBJ2-3	.	TGTGCCAGCAGTGAATGGGCAGAAAGCACAGATACGCAGTATTTT	CASSEWAESTDTQYF
TRBV19	.	TRBJ1-4	.	TGTGCCAGTAGTTCCAGGGGTTACGGGTCTGGTGAAAAACTGTTTTTT	CASSSRGYGSGEKLFF
TRBV2	few	TRBJ2-7	TRBD2	TGTGCCAGCAGTGAATGGACTAGCGGGGGGAAGGAGCAGTACTTC	CASSEWTSGGKEQYF
TRBV7-2	.	TRBJ2-7	TRBD2	TGTGCCAGCAGCACAAGCGGGGGTCGGAGGAAGGAGCAGTACTTC	CASSTSGGRRKEQYF
TRBV18	few	TRBJ1-2	TRBD1	TGTGCCAGCTCTCCCCTCCCGGGACAGGGGGCGAAGGGCTACACCTTC	CASSPLPGQGAKGYTF
TRBV7-9	.	TRBJ2-3	.	TGTGCCAGCAGCTTAGGGGGGGTGAGCACAGATACGCAGTATTTT	CASSLGGVSTDTQYF
TRBV24-1	once	TRBJ2-5	.	TGTGCCACCAGTGATGGTGCGGGACGAACCCAAGAGACCCAGTACTTC	CATSDGAGRTQETQYF
TRBV5-1	.	TRBJ1-2	.	TGCGCCAGCAGCTGGGGGGACGGTAACTATGGCTACACCTTC	CASSWGDGNYGYTF
TRBV6-2/TRBV6-3	once	TRBJ2-6	.	TGTGCCAGCAGTTTGGAGGCTACTGGGGCCAACGTCCTGACTTTC	CASSLEATGANVLTF
TRBV7-9	.	TRBJ2-1	.	TGTGCCAGCAGCAGACTAGAGGCTGAGCAGTTCTTC	CASSRLEAEQFF
TRBV5-1	few	TRBJ1-2	TRBD1	TGCGCCAGCAGCCTCCTGGGACAGCCGGGGAACTATGGCTACACCTTC	CASSLLGQPGNYGYTF
TRBV24-1	.	TRBJ2-1	TRBD1	TGTGCCACCAGTGATCCGACGCGGACAGGCGAGCAGTTCTTC	CATSDPTRTGEQFF
TRBV7-2	.	TRBJ2-1	TRBD1	TGTGCCAGCAGCTTAATGTTGGGACAGAACAATGAGCAGTTCTTC	CASSLMLGQNNEQFF
TRBV7-2	.	TRBJ1-3	TRBD1	TGTGCCAGCAGCTTAGTGGGGACAGGGCGGTACGGAAACACCATATATTTT	CASSLVGTGRYGNTIYF
TRBV2	.	TRBJ1-2	.	TGTGCCAGCAGAGACCCATGGGCAGGCGGCTACACCTTC	CASRDPWAGGYTF
TRBV28	.	TRBJ1-4	.	TGTGCCACAGGGGTAGCAGACGAAAAACTGTTTTTT	CATGVADEKLFF
TRBV18	.	TRBJ1-1	.	TGTGCCAGCTCAGCGGAGATGAACACTGAAGCTTTCTTT	CASSAEMNTEAFF